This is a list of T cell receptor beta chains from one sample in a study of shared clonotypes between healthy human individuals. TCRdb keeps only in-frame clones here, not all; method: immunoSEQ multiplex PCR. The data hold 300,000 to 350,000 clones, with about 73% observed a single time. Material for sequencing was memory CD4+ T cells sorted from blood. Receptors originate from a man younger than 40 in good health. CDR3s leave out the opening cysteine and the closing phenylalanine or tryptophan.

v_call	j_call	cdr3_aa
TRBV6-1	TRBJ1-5	ASIYSYSNQPQH
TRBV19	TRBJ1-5	ASSIDPRRMGFNQPQH
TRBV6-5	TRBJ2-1	ASSYKGGTAYNEQF
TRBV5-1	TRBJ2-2	ASSLLGTNTGELF
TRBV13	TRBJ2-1	ASRSETGTNSYNEQF
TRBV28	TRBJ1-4	ASKRAGTEKLF
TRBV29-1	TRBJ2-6	SVEVTTGGWSGANVLT
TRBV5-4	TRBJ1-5	ASSMAGRGKPQH
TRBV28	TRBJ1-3	ASSLPLRHSPGNTIY
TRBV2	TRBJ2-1	ASRLKLVEQF
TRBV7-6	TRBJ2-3	ASSLRAGMSTDTQY
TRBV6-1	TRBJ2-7	ASSVMGPLH
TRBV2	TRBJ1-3	ASTGLAGNTIY
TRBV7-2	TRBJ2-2	ASSLDPAANTGELF